This TCR beta chain appears in the sequencing data of a study of patients and donors after allogeneic stem cell transplantation. Germline CDR1 reads MDHEN; CDR2 reads SYDVKM. V gave up 4 bases and J gave up 7 bases; unmatched junction bases: 5. The CDR3 totals 13 residues. TCRdb processed the RT-PCR reads anew with MiXCR; each CDR3 protein has one entry. The profile shows around 150,000 distinct CDR3 sequences, about two fifths of them singletons. The sequenced sample was blood, either unsorted or a sorted T cell fraction (not recorded which). This clonotype was obtained from a human donor who was either an allogeneic HSCT recipient or a stem cell or donor lymphocyte infusion donor (not recorded which). It is not recorded whose cells these are; they may come from a transplant donor. The chain combines TRBV28 with TRBJ1-2; 8 bases match TRBD1. The CDR3 nucleotides are TGTGCCAGCAGTTCTGACAGGGGCGGTGGCTACACCTTC. It translates to CASSSDRGGGYTF.